The 14 T cell receptor beta chains listed next were all sequenced from one sample in a study of T cell responses to AZD1222 COVID-19 vaccine (dated by TCRdb to the early 2020s). Libraries were prepared through the immunoSEQ multiplex PCR assay. The table was pulled from immuneACCESS by TCRdb, which kept in-frame rearrangements only. Such tables lose some clones; where checked, under half of the loss comes from unresolved V genes, and the rest has no known cause. The sample has about 140,000 clones on record, nearly 95% of them singletons. Of the sample, around 2.3% falls within the top ten clones. The time point label for this specimen denotes: baseline before first vaccination. This specimen was peripheral blood, taken on day 0 of AZD1222 vaccination. The receptors were gathered from an adult in good health.

The chain uses TRBV27 and TRBJ2-2; the D gene is possibly TRBD2 (5 bases). Germline V lookup: CDR1 MNHEY, CDR2 SMNVEV (reference sequence). The CDR3 has 15 residues. Trimming took off 6 bases at V and 0 bases at J, with 11 bases between the two ends. The CDR3 spells CASSKSGSNTGELFF. CDR3 coding DNA: TGTGCCAGCAGCAAGAGCGGTTCGAACACCGGGGAGCTGTTTTTT.

The genes are TRBV7-9 and TRBJ2-7, with TRBD1 identical over 7 bases. The CDR3 extends over 14 amino acids. Trimming removed 1 base from V and 2 bases from J; junction bases left unmatched: 2. Germline V lookup: CDR1 SEHNR, CDR2 FQNEAQ (reference sequence). CDR3 bases: TGTGCCAGCAGCTTAGAAGGGGGCCCCTACGAGCAGTACTTC. Translated: CASSLEGGPYEQYF.

J is TRBJ2-7 and V is TRBV6-5; D assignment may be TRBD1 or TRBD2 (6 bases each). The CDR3 contains 14 residues. V was shortened by 5 bases and J by 1 base, with 12 bases between the two germline ends. From germline, CDR1 is MNHEY and CDR2 SVGAGI. The CDR3, as DNA: TGTGCCAGCAGTACACGAGGGGGGTCCTACGAGCAGTACTTC. This translates into CASSTRGGSYEQYF.

The chain links TRBV9 to TRBJ1-1; 8 bases map to TRBD1. Unmatched junction bases numbered 6, after V lost 4 bases and J lost 1 base. The CDR3 extends over 15 amino acids. Germline CDR1 and CDR2: SGDLS and YYNGEE. The CDR3 here is CASSSNGQGNTEAFF. CDR3 nucleotide sequence: TGTGCCAGCAGCTCGAATGGACAGGGGAACACTGAAGCTTTCTTT. Together with reference TRBV9 and TRBJ1-1, the CDR3 gives the full variable domain: DSGVTQTPKHLITATGQRVTLRCSPRSGDLSVYWYQQSLDQGLQFLIQYYNGEERAKGNILERFSAQQFPDLHSELNLSSLELGDSALYFCASSSNGQGNTEAFFGQGTRLTVV.

The chain employs TRBV28 and TRBJ2-1, with D unresolved. The V gene's germline CDR1 is MDHEN and CDR2 SYDVKM. Trimming cost V 6 bases and J 7 bases, with 16 bases left between them. The CDR3 totals 14 residues. The CDR3 region is CASSRSTEENEQFF. CDR3 nucleotides: TGTGCCAGCAGCCGATCAACCGAGGAGAATGAGCAGTTCTTC.

This rearrangement joins TRBV14 to TRBJ1-4, with 7 bases fitting TRBD1. The length of the CDR3 is 15 residues. V was clipped by 3 bases and J by 4 bases; unmatched bases: 5. Germline V gene sequence: CDR1 SGHDN, CDR2 FVKESK. CDR3: CASSQQGVYNEKLFF. The DNA of the CDR3 is TGTGCCAGCAGCCAGCAGGGGGTGTATAATGAAAAACTGTTTTTT.

The chain has TRBV7-2 and TRBJ1-6; a possible D gene is TRBD1 (5 bases). This CDR3 spans 15 amino acids. The ends were cut back, 4 bases at V and 5 bases at J, with 12 bases in the middle. The germline V gene has CDR1 SGHTA and CDR2 FQGNSA. The CDR3 sequence: CASSSIDSHNSPLHF. DNA for the CDR3: TGTGCCAGCAGCTCCATCGACAGCCATAATTCACCCCTCCACTTT.

This chain links TRBV14 with TRBJ1-2; D ambiguous. CDR1 and CDR2 from the germline V gene are SGHDN and FVKESK. Trimming took 4 bases from V and 6 from J, leaving 12 bases between them. The CDR3 covers 13 residues. The CDR3 DNA follows: TGTGCCAGCAGCCGCCGGGAGGTCCATGGCTACACCTTC. Encoded protein: CASSRREVHGYTF.

The genes are TRBV6-2 or TRBV6-3 and TRBJ1-5; the D gene is possibly TRBD1 (5 bases). Trimming cost V 2 bases and J 1 base, with 6 bases left between them. Germline loops: CDR1 MNHEY, CDR2 SVGEGT. This CDR3 spans 14 amino acids. CDR3 region: CASSYGGSNQPQHF. The CDR3 DNA follows: TGTGCCAGCAGTTACGGGGGGAGCAATCAGCCCCAGCATTTT.

This clone was recorded once. The J gene is TRBJ1-5, the V gene TRBV24-1; TRBD1 might be the D (6 bases). Germline loops: CDR1 KGHDR, CDR2 SFDVKD. V lost 4 bases and J 3 bases, leaving 12 bases between the germline ends. This CDR3 spans 15 amino acids. The CDR3 protein is CATSETGGANQPQHF. CDR3 DNA: TGTGCCACCAGTGAGACGGGGGGGGCCAATCAGCCCCAGCATTTT.

DNA for the CDR3: TGTGCCAGCAGCGAACTAGTTATGGGAGGTGAGCTGTTTTTT. Amino acid sequence: CASSELVMGGELFF. The chain has TRBV9 and TRBJ2-2; possible D gene TRBD2, 6 bases. CDR3 length: 14 residues. Looked up from germline, CDR1 is SGDLS and CDR2 is YYNGEE. V was trimmed by 3 bases and J by 11 bases, leaving 17 bases between them.

This clone was found once. The genes are TRBV18 and TRBJ2-3, with a weak D call TRBD1 (6 bases). The CDR3 has 16 residues. The V end lost 6 bases, the J end lost 2 bases, and 18 bases lay between the germline ends. Germline V lookup: CDR1 KGHSH, CDR2 LQKENI. CDR3 in amino acids: CASSLAETGITDTQYF. The CDR3 DNA sequence: TGTGCCAGCTCCCTCGCCGAGACAGGTATCACAGATACGCAGTATTTT. Filled out from reference TRBV18 and TRBJ2-3, the complete variable domain reads NAGVMQNPRHLVRRRGQEARLRCSPMKGHSHVYWYRQLPEEGLKFMVYLQKENIIDESGMPKERFSAEFPKEGPSILRIQQVVRGDSAAYFCASSLAETGITDTQYFGPGTRLTVL.

This clone showed up just once. The chain employs TRBV4-3 and TRBJ2-7; TRBD2 aligns across 13 bases. Losses at the gene ends were 3 bases for V and 2 bases for J; bases not matched to a gene: 1. The CDR3 runs to 15 residues. Germline loops: CDR1 LGHNA, CDR2 YSLEER. The CDR3 loop reads CASSQTSGGPYEQYF. The CDR3 DNA reads TGCGCCAGCAGCCAGACTAGCGGGGGGCCCTACGAGCAGTACTTC.

The gene calls are TRBV5-8 and TRBJ1-4; TRBD1 matches at 7 bases. Trimming removed 4 bases from V and 3 bases from J; junction bases left unmatched: 3. The CDR3 covers 14 residues. The germline V gene encodes CDR1 SGHTS and CDR2 YDEGEE. This CDR3 is CASSRDSSNEKLFF. In nucleotides, the CDR3 is TGTGCCAGCAGCCGGGACAGTTCTAATGAAAAACTGTTTTTT.